A single T cell receptor (beta chain) is shown here with its context. Its antigen has not been determined. No base qualities exist here, and no much larger clone lies one base off it. This record belongs to a study of shared clonotypes between healthy human individuals (dated by TCRdb to about 2020). Regarding the study in general: Three men and a couple of women, aged 18 to 49 years, made up the cohort. For each donor, CD4 naive and CD4 memory were each run on three plates, CD8 naive on two plates, and CD8 memory on one plate. The study deeply sequenced blood TCR repertoires of roughly five healthy adults to estimate repertoire size and the extent of clonotype sharing between individuals. To increase sequencing depth and limit assay-specific biases, TCR repertoire library preparation and sequencing were carried out by different laboratories using diverse techniques. Leukapheresis yielded between about 0.94 and 10 billion PBMCs per donor. The full study reports these points: Estimated clonotype richness was generally larger for naive than for memory subsets. Sampling was restricted to blood, and TCR repertoires in tissues likely differ from the TCR repertoires found in blood. Incomplete sequencing was indicated by rarefaction of sorted-subset datasets, despite the large sequencing depth. The small number of donors limited the genetic and exposure-history diversity represented. Pairwise subsampling indicated that sequencing depth was expected to affect the degree of clonotype sharing among donors. Around 5% of naive CD4, 3.5% of naive CD8, approximately 2.2% of memory CD4, and less than 0.45% of memory CD8 clonotypes were shared across several donors. Clonotypes shared by all four sorted-subset donors showed higher generation probabilities than non-shared clonotypes.

Using the deep immunoSEQ assay, TCR CDR3 regions were amplified from genomic DNA by multiplex PCR. Extracted genomic DNA from each cell subset was spread evenly across all wells of several immunoSEQ 96-well plates, with each plate serving as a replicate. For sorted subsets, 200 ng of genomic DNA, equivalent to about 30,000 T cell genomes, went into each replicate PCR. Purified libraries were measured with a Qubit 3.0 fluorometer, size-checked on a Bioanalyzer 2100, and measured again with the KAPA Library Quantification kit. Every immunoSEQ 96-well plate was sequenced on a dedicated single-read 150-cycle Illumina NextSeq 550 flow cell. Per the authors' processing: Because only junctional sequences without quality scores were contained in the immunoSEQ output, filtering matching that applied to full-length reads could not be performed. To assign V/J genes and CDR3, sequences were annotated against IMGT germline references using PyIR, a Python wrapper for IgBLAST v1.9. Reads were removed for weak V/J assignments (E-value above 1e-6), missing CDR3, stop codons, out-of-frame junctions, or ambiguous translated residues. A V3J clonotype was defined by an identical inferred V gene, J gene, and CDR3 amino acid sequence. The percentage overlap between two repertoires was calculated by dividing the number of shared unique clonotypes by the size of the smaller repertoire. Three approaches were used to assess repertoire richness: RTK rarefaction, the Chao1 estimator, and Recon v2.1 estimates of unobserved clonotypes. Generation probabilities for all TCRbeta clonotypes obtained by the gDNA method from four donors were computed using OLGA. TCRdb took this table from immuneACCESS and kept in-frame rearrangements with V and J called. Such tables lack part of the clones; where checked against another copy, unresolved V genes explain under half of the gap, and the rest is unexplained. The DNA gave D and trimming, while V, J and clone size come from that table. For this sample the table gives 2 million to 3 million clones, of which approximately 90% were detected only once. Roughly 0.15% of the sample rests with the top ten.

The donors were healthy, HIV-negative adults with no recently reported acute infections or vaccinations. All donors were Caucasian adults living in Nashville, Tennessee, USA. CD4+ T cells were enriched by magnetic negative selection, after which naive cells were positively selected on CD45RA and the negative fraction was taken as the memory subset. Blood was obtained by leukapheresis, after which PBMCs were separated by Ficoll-Histopaque density gradient centrifugation and cryopreserved in liquid nitrogen vapor phase. Analytical flow cytometry was used to check the purity and quantity of every magnetically sorted T cell population. From each sorted fraction, genomic DNA was isolated and quantified by UV absorbance on a Nanodrop 2000c. Source material: naive CD4+ T cells sorted from blood. According to the study, the label for this sample's cell subset or site signals: CD45RA+ positively selected. The TCR comes from a man younger than 30 in good health.

The CDR3 has the sequence CASSAGQGGYNEQFF. The DNA sequence is as follows: TGTGCCAGCAGCGCAGGACAGGGGGGTTACAATGAGCAGTTCTTC. The sequence links TRBV5-4 to TRBJ2-1; a stretch of 10 junction bases matches TRBD1. Taken from the germline V gene (reference sequence), the CDR1 and CDR2 loops are SGHNT and YYREEE. From V the trimming removes 4 bases and from J it removes 4 bases, while the gene matches leave 5 bases of the junction unaccounted for. The cysteine opens and the phenylalanine closes a CDR3 of 15 amino acids. The CDR3 DNA has 45 bases and is translated from base 1. Outside the CDR3, residues come from the reference TRBV5-4 and TRBJ2-1 proteins, so the full variable domain is: ETGVTQSPTHLIKTRGQQVTLRCSSQSGHNTVSWYQQALGQGPQFIFQYYREEENGRGNFPPRFSGLQFPNYSSELNVNALELDDSALYLCASSAGQGGYNEQFFGPGTRLTVL.